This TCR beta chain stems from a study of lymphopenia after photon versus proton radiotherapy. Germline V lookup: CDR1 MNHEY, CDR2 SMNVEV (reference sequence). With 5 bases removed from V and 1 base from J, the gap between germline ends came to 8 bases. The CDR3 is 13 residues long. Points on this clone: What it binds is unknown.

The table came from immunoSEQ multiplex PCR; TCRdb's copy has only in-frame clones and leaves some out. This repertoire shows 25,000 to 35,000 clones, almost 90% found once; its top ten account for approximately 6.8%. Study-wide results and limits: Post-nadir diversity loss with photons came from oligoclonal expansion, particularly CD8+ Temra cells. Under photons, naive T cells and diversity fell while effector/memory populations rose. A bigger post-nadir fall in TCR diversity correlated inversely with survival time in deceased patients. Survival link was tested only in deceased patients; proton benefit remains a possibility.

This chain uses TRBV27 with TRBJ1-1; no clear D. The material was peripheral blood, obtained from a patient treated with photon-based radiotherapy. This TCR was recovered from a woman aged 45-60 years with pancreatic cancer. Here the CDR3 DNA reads TGTGCCAGCAGTCCCACAGAGAACACTGAAGCTTTCTTT. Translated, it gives CASSPTENTEAFF.